This T cell receptor beta chain was recovered during a study of a mutant IDH1 vaccine in newly diagnosed glioma. The CDR3 loop spans 17 amino acids. The V gene lost 4 bases and the J gene lost 0 bases, with 16 bases spanning the gap. From germline, CDR1 is SNHLY and CDR2 FYNNEI. In regard to this clone: The target antigen is unknown.

The repertoire was sequenced with immunoSEQ multiplex PCR; TCRdb's copy has only in-frame clones and lacks some. In the table there are around 30,000 clones, 85% to 90% of which are singletons. Time point of the sample: week 23, last vaccination. Alongside topical imiquimod, each dose of vaccine comprised 300 ug of mutant IDH1 20-mer peptide. This TCR was sampled from a man aged 35-49 years with glioma. The specimen comprised PBMCs, sampled from a glioma patient whose treatment included an IDH1 peptide vaccine. This chain links TRBV2 with TRBJ2-1, with a tentative D call TRBD2 (6 bases). CDR3 bases: TGTGCCAGCAGTGGTTATGTGGCGGGAAGCTCCTACAATGAGCAGTTCTTC. Protein product: CASSGYVAGSSYNEQFF.